The 8 T cell receptor beta chains below come from one sample, sequenced in a study of CD8+ T cells in alopecia areata (dated by TCRdb to 2016 to 2019). Cells from pooled mouse cutaneous lymph nodes were stained for CD4, CD8alpha, NKG2D, NKG2ACE and other markers and then sorted on a BD Influx. Libraries were made using the immunoSEQ multiplex PCR assay. For TCR sequencing, RNA was extracted from every sample and reverse transcribed into cDNA to serve as template. In its TCRdb copy, this immuneACCESS table keeps in-frame sequences only and misses some clones. Where compared with another copy, unresolved V genes explain less than half of these, and the others have no known cause. The table shows some 6,000 clones here, with no singletons. Jointly, the top ten make up around a third of the sample. The sample consisted of CD8+ T cells sorted from a lymph node. All receptors derive from a C3H/HeJ mouse with alopecia areata. With respect to MHC, this strain carries the haplotype H2-k.

The table lists this clone with a few counts. Gene names are mouse gene names. This chain's CDR3 is CASSDWGVGYAEQFF. Partial CDR3 DNA: TGTGCCAGCAGTGACTGGGGGGTGGGCTATGCT. The chain uses TRBV13-1 and TRBJ2-1, with 8 nucleotides matching TRBD2. The read terminates 4 residues before the CDR3 end, so the remaining end is supplied by the germline J gene. The ends lost 2 bases at V and 3 bases at J; junction bases unmatched: 4. The CDR3 contains 15 residues. The germline V gene has CDR1 NSHNY and CDR2 SYGAGN.

This clone was detected only a few times. At one end the junction does not follow the germline gene, possibly because of a read error. Mouse germline and gene names are used. The sequence runs out 4 residues before the end of the CDR3; the remainder is reconstructed from the germline J gene. V is TRBV5 and J is TRBJ2-5; 12 nucleotides match TRBD2. The CDR3 has 18 amino acids. Germline V gene lookup returns CDR1 LGHNA and CDR2 YNLKQL (reference sequence). The CDR3 spells CPSSQERDWGAEGDTQYF. The part of the CDR3 DNA that was read is TGTCCCAGCAGCCAAGAGAGGGACTGGGGGGCGGAAGGGGAC.

This clone qualifies as medium-sized. Gene labels here are mouse ones. The read ends 4 residues before the CDR3 terminus; that terminus is restored from the germline J gene. V gene TRBV1 combines with J gene TRBJ2-7; 7 bases fit TRBD2. The CDR3 covers 14 residues. CDR1 NSQYPW and CDR2 LRSPGD come from the germline V gene (reference sequence). The part of the CDR3 DNA that was read is TGCACCTGCAGTGCAGACTGGGGGATCGAT. Translated, it gives CTCSADWGID. The entire CDR3 protein is CTCSADWGIDEQYF.

This clone was seen at least ten times. Gene names and germline refer to mouse. With the read ending 4 residues before the CDR3 end, the germline J gene is used to fill in that end. The J gene is TRBJ1-1, the V gene TRBV13-1, with 11 bases fitting TRBD1. The CDR3 is 14 residues long. Germline assignment: CDR1 NSHNY and CDR2 SYGAGN. Germline trimming cut 2 bases from V and 4 bases from J; bases unmatched to any gene: 1. The sequenced CDR3 bases are TGTGCCAGCAGTGAAGGGACAGGGGGCACA. Amino acid sequence: CASSEGTGGT. The full CDR3 protein is CASSEGTGGTEVFF.

This clone has ten or more counts. Any gene name here is a mouse gene name. The DNA ends 4 residues before the CDR3 does, and the rest of the CDR3 is filled in from the germline J gene. The rearrangement links TRBV31 to TRBJ1-1; no reliable D call. V was pared by 0 bases and J by 0 bases, with 8 bases between. CDR1 is GKSSPN, CDR2 SITVG, per germline. The CDR3 consists of 14 residues. This CDR3 reads CAWSLASPNTEVFF. The part of the CDR3 DNA that was read is TGTGCCTGGAGTCTAGCCAGCCCAAACACA.

This clone has ten or more counts. The gene names here belong to mouse. CDR3 amino acids: CASRLGGLEDTQYF. The covered CDR3 bases are TGTGCCAGTCGACTGGGGGGGCTGGAAGAC. V and J are TRBV12-1 and TRBJ2-5; 12 positions match TRBD2. Sequencing ends 4 residues short of the CDR3 end; the germline J gene provides the rest. Germline-derived CDR1 and CDR2 are SGHSN and HYEKVE. CDR3 length: 14 amino acids.

There are many counts of this clone. Gene names and germline refer to mouse. The CDR3 goes on 4 residues after the read ends, and that part is filled in from the germline J gene. The rearrangement links TRBV31 to TRBJ2-3; 8 bases agree with TRBD2. J gave up 0 bases and V 1 base, and 3 bases lay outside the gene matches. Germline V lookup: CDR1 GKSSPN, CDR2 SITVG. This CDR3 comprises 15 residues. The covered CDR3 bases are TGTGCCTGGAGTCCCCACTGGGGGAGTGCAGAA. Its protein is CAWSPHWGSAE. The entire CDR3 sequence reads CAWSPHWGSAETLYF.

Remarks on this clone: Gene names follow the mouse nomenclature. The read ends 4 residues before the CDR3 terminus; that terminus is restored from the germline J gene. The V call is TRBV19, the J call TRBJ2-4; 10 bases are a match to TRBD2. The CDR3 has 14 residues. CDR1 is FNHDT and CDR2 is SITEND in the germline V gene (reference sequence). CDR3 region: CASSNRLGGNTLYF. The covered CDR3 bases are TGTGCCAGCAGTAACAGACTGGGGGGAAAC.